These T cell receptor beta chains were read from a single sample in a study of T cells in Graves' hyperthyroidism and ophthalmopathy. MiXCR was run by TCRdb on the multiplex PCR reads, yielding one entry per CDR3 protein. The sample has 450,000 to 600,000 distinct CDR3 sequences; just under 20% are singletons. What was sequenced was blood. The receptors were gathered from a man aged 35 to 55 with Graves' ophthalmopathy. Each CDR3 is given without its conserved first and last residue. D genes are given only for firm matches. The size of a clone is reported for some rows only, either as once, few or many, or as a class for expanded clones.

d_gene: TRBD2
j_gene: TRBJ2-5
abundance: few
v_gene: TRBV6-1
CDR3aa: ASRRLAGGPVETQY

d_gene: NA
j_gene: TRBJ2-1
abundance: few
v_gene: TRBV9
CDR3aa: ASRGPGSYNEQF

d_gene: TRBD2
j_gene: TRBJ2-3
abundance: NA
v_gene: TRBV2
CDR3aa: ASGRAGTDTQY

d_gene: NA
j_gene: TRBJ2-1
abundance: many
v_gene: TRBV2
CDR3aa: ASSEGGRGLNEQF

d_gene: NA
j_gene: TRBJ2-3
abundance: NA
v_gene: TRBV5-1
CDR3aa: ASSSLAVWY

d_gene: NA
j_gene: TRBJ2-5
abundance: NA
v_gene: TRBV7-3
CDR3aa: ASSLTRDGETQY

d_gene: NA
j_gene: TRBJ1-2
abundance: few
v_gene: TRBV20-1
CDR3aa: SALGADRGSSNYGYT

d_gene: TRBD1
j_gene: TRBJ1-1
abundance: NA
v_gene: TRBV19
CDR3aa: ATDPGQLQRGAF

d_gene: TRBD2
j_gene: TRBJ2-2
abundance: many
v_gene: TRBV7-2
CDR3aa: ASSISGTRTGELF

d_gene: NA
j_gene: TRBJ2-7
abundance: NA
v_gene: TRBV12-3/TRBV12-4
CDR3aa: ASSEQMRGEQY

d_gene: NA
j_gene: TRBJ1-5
abundance: few
v_gene: TRBV24-1
CDR3aa: ATSAGESNQPQH

d_gene: NA
j_gene: TRBJ1-1
abundance: few
v_gene: TRBV20-1
CDR3aa: SARPQSQAF

d_gene: TRBD2
j_gene: TRBJ2-1
abundance: many
v_gene: TRBV6-2/TRBV6-3
CDR3aa: ASRPGLAGGRWNEQF

d_gene: NA
j_gene: TRBJ2-2
abundance: many
v_gene: TRBV11-2
CDR3aa: ASSSFSSVQSGELF

d_gene: NA
j_gene: TRBJ2-2
abundance: NA
v_gene: TRBV20-1
CDR3aa: SATKPEENTGELF

d_gene: TRBD2
j_gene: TRBJ2-3
abundance: few
v_gene: TRBV7-9
CDR3aa: ASSTTSGASTDTQY

d_gene: NA
j_gene: TRBJ1-2
abundance: NA
v_gene: TRBV7-9
CDR3aa: ASSFDSQSFYGYT

d_gene: NA
j_gene: TRBJ2-7
abundance: NA
v_gene: TRBV29-1
CDR3aa: SGGQSYEQY

d_gene: TRBD1
j_gene: TRBJ2-1
abundance: NA
v_gene: TRBV18
CDR3aa: ASSRTGKGFNEQF

d_gene: NA
j_gene: TRBJ1-2
abundance: few
v_gene: TRBV10-3
CDR3aa: AIRSTEKNYGYT

d_gene: TRBD1
j_gene: TRBJ1-6
abundance: NA
v_gene: TRBV12-3/TRBV12-4
CDR3aa: ASSLAAGQGPPLH

d_gene: NA
j_gene: TRBJ1-1
abundance: many
v_gene: TRBV12-3/TRBV12-4
CDR3aa: ASRPPGASNTEAF

d_gene: NA
j_gene: TRBJ2-5
abundance: NA
v_gene: TRBV4-1
CDR3aa: ASSQAPPRRREETQY

d_gene: TRBD1
j_gene: TRBJ1-1
abundance: once
v_gene: TRBV6-1
CDR3aa: ASRGTATEAF

d_gene: NA
j_gene: TRBJ1-5
abundance: few
v_gene: TRBV27
CDR3aa: ASGLGPWQSNQPQH